A selection of T cell receptor beta chains follows, all from one sample in a study of shared clonotypes between healthy human individuals. The repertoire was sequenced with immunoSEQ multiplex PCR; TCRdb's copy has only in-frame clones and lacks some. The sample consists of 1.6 million or so clones, approximately 98.5% of them appearing once. The sequenced material came from naive CD4+ T cells sorted from blood. The receptors were sampled from a man aged 25-45 years in good health. Both conserved end residues are part of each CDR3. The D gene is left open where the match is weak. Clone size is shown for a subset of rows, as once, few, many or a class of expanded clone.

j_call clone_size d_call v_call cdr3_aa cdr3_nt
TRBJ2-3 . . TRBV30 CAWSVVTDTQYF TGTGCCTGGAGTGTAGTCACAGATACGCAGTATTTT
TRBJ1-1 . . TRBV18 CASSPVGRTEAFF TGTGCCAGCTCCCCCGTCGGGAGGACTGAAGCTTTCTTT
TRBJ2-1 . . TRBV18 CASSPLQGRSSYNEQFF TGTGCCAGCTCACCATTGCAGGGGCGGAGCTCCTACAATGAGCAGTTCTTC
TRBJ2-2 . TRBD1 TRBV9 CASSVATGGAGELFF TGTGCCAGCAGCGTAGCTACAGGGGGAGCCGGGGAGCTGTTTTTT
TRBJ2-1 . . TRBV2 CASRGWRQGNEQFF TGTGCCAGCAGGGGATGGCGCCAGGGCAATGAGCAGTTCTTC
TRBJ1-5 . . TRBV19 CATNKLSGRLNQPQHF TGTGCCACTAATAAACTCTCGGGACGCCTCAATCAGCCCCAGCATTTT
TRBJ2-7 . . TRBV27 CASSFRDGPYEQYF TGTGCCAGCAGTTTCCGGGACGGGCCCTACGAGCAGTACTTC
TRBJ2-2 once TRBD2 TRBV28 CASSSPSGRGTGELFF TGTGCCAGCAGTTCGCCCAGCGGGAGAGGCACCGGGGAGCTGTTTTTT
TRBJ1-5 . TRBD1 TRBV5-1 CASSPLPGQSNQPQHF TGCGCCAGCAGCCCACTGCCGGGACAGAGTAATCAGCCCCAGCATTTT
TRBJ2-7 . TRBD1 TRBV29-1 CSAGAGTGVEQYF TGCAGCGCCGGGGCCGGCACAGGGGTCGAGCAGTACTTC
TRBJ1-1 . TRBD1 TRBV2 CASSLDRGFEAFF TGTGCCAGCAGCCTGGACAGGGGGTTTGAAGCTTTCTTT
TRBJ2-1 . . TRBV30 CAWEAGTRYNEQFF TGTGCCTGGGAAGCCGGGACACGCTACAATGAGCAGTTCTTC
TRBJ2-1 . . TRBV5-4 CASTGLAPEQFF TGTGCCAGCACTGGCCTAGCCCCCGAGCAGTTCTTC
TRBJ2-1 . . TRBV28 CASSFYNEQFF TGTGCCAGCAGTTTTTACAATGAGCAGTTCTTC
TRBJ2-7 . TRBD2 TRBV29-1 CSVRAGGPLGEQYF TGCAGCGTTCGGGCGGGAGGGCCCTTGGGGGAGCAGTACTTC
TRBJ1-1 . . TRBV5-1 CASSLGPGNTEAFF TGCGCCAGCAGCTTGGGTCCCGGGAACACTGAAGCTTTCTTT
TRBJ2-3 . TRBD2 TRBV5-6 CASSFLTSGRRDTQYF TGTGCCAGCAGCTTCCTTACTAGCGGGAGGAGGGATACGCAGTATTTT
TRBJ2-5 . TRBD2 TRBV6-6 CASRGAGGPETQYF TGTGCCAGCAGGGGAGCGGGAGGGCCAGAGACCCAGTACTTC
TRBJ2-2 . . TRBV13 CASSWDFPGPGELFF TGTGCCAGCAGCTGGGACTTCCCGGGCCCCGGGGAGCTGTTTTTT
TRBJ2-3 . . TRBV5-8 CASSLEGQTDTQYF TGTGCCAGCAGCTTGGAAGGACAGACAGATACGCAGTATTTT
TRBJ1-3 . . TRBV18 CASSPLGGHQASASGNTIYF TGTGCCAGCTCACCCCTCGGGGGACATCAAGCTTCGGCTTCTGGAAACACCATATATTTT
TRBJ1-3 . . TRBV9 CASSVGGFGHTIYF TGTGCCAGCAGCGTAGGGGGGTTCGGACACACCATATATTTT
TRBJ1-1 . . TRBV28 CASSETVNTEAFF TGTGCCAGCAGCGAAACAGTGAACACTGAAGCTTTCTTT
TRBJ2-3 . . TRBV18 CASSPRRESTKTDTQYF TGTGCCAGCTCACCCCGGCGGGAATCTACTAAGACAGATACGCAGTATTTT
TRBJ2-3 . TRBD1 TRBV28 CASSSTGVLFSDTQYF TGTGCCAGCAGTTCGACAGGGGTTTTATTTTCGGATACGCAGTATTTT
TRBJ2-7 . TRBD1 TRBV11-2 CASTASRGLLPGQSNEQYF TGTGCCAGCACCGCTAGCCGCGGCCTCCTTCCGGGACAGTCGAACGAGCAGTACTTC
TRBJ2-7 . . TRBV18 CASSPARGTGVMLPEQYF TGTGCCAGCTCACCGGCGAGGGGGACGGGAGTAATGCTTCCCGAGCAGTACTTC
TRBJ2-5 . . TRBV27 CASSFSGGETQYF TGTGCCAGCAGTTTCTCCGGAGGAGAGACCCAGTACTTC
TRBJ2-1 . TRBD2 TRBV7-3 CASSPQASGSGFNEQFF TGTGCCAGCAGCCCCCAAGCCAGCGGGAGTGGTTTTAATGAGCAGTTCTTC